The 28 T cell receptor beta chains presented below share a single source sample, sequenced in a study of beta chain features in type 1 diabetes. cDNA synthesis used the whole RNA isolate, giving expressed TCRB sequences. Sequenced by immunoSEQ multiplex PCR; TCRdb stores in-frame clones only, minus some. The profile shows about 360,000 clones, roughly an eighth of them singletons. What was sequenced was naive CD4+ T cells from blood. The receptors derive from a man between 18 and 35 years old in good health.

The chain combines TRBV19 with TRBJ2-1, with D perhaps TRBD1 (5 bases). Germline V gives CDR1 LNHDA, CDR2 SQIVND (reference sequence). V lost 4 bases, J lost 1 base, and 5 bases lay in between. There are 13 residues in the CDR3. The DNA of the CDR3 is TGTGCCAGTAGTACAGGGTCCTACAATGAGCAGTTCTTC. This codes for CASSTGSYNEQFF.

The chain carries TRBV4-1 and TRBJ2-5; D might be TRBD1 (6 bases). The germline V gene encodes CDR1 MGHRA and CDR2 YSYEKL. This CDR3 has 16 residues. Trimming removed 1 base from V and 4 bases from J, with 16 bases in between. The CDR3: CASSQVWQGSGETQYF. DNA for the CDR3: TGCGCCAGCAGCCAAGTTTGGCAGGGGTCCGGAGAGACCCAGTACTTC.

This clone was seen many times. V is TRBV30 and J is TRBJ1-2; D unresolved. There are 10 residues in the CDR3. The V gene's germline CDR1 is GTSNPN and CDR2 SVGIG (reference sequence). With 7 bases removed from V and 8 bases from J, the gap between germline ends came to 11 bases. The CDR3 is CASGGYGYTF. Written as DNA, the CDR3 is TGTGCCTCCGGCGGGTACGGCTACACCTTC. Full variable domain (missing parts from reference TRBV30 and TRBJ1-2): SQTIHQWPATLVQPVGSPLSLECTVEGTSNPNLYWYRQAAGRGLQLLFYSVGIGQISSEVPQNLSASRPQDRQFILSSKKLLLSDSGFYLCASGGYGYTFGSGTRLTVV.

The V and J genes are TRBV28 and TRBJ2-5; perhaps TRBD2 as D (5 bases). Germline values: CDR1 MDHEN, CDR2 SYDVKM. The CDR3 extends over 13 amino acids. With 9 bases removed from V and 2 bases from J, the gap between germline ends came to 13 bases. The CDR3 coding sequence is TGTGCCAGTAGACCGGGGTGGCAAGAGACCCAGTACTTC. Protein: CASRPGWQETQYF.

To note about this clone: The same CDR3 is also encoded by other DNA sequences in this sample. The rearrangement joins TRBV7-2 to TRBJ2-5; possibly TRBD2 for D (5 bases). CDR3 length: 14 amino acids. The germline V gene encodes CDR1 SGHTA and CDR2 FQGNSA. Trimming took off 3 bases at V and 3 bases at J, with 11 bases between the two ends. The CDR3 loop reads CASSFQAGEETQYF. CDR3 bases: TGTGCCAGCAGCTTCCAAGCCGGGGAAGAGACCCAGTACTTC.

The rearrangement joins TRBV7-3 to TRBJ2-2; the D is unclear. There are 14 residues in the CDR3. The germline V gene encodes CDR1 SGHTA and CDR2 FQGTGA. V was shortened by 1 base and J by 1 base, with 4 bases between the two germline ends. The CDR3 spells CASSLSGNTGELFF. CDR3 coding DNA: TGTGCCAGCAGCTTAAGCGGGAACACCGGGGAGCTGTTTTTT.

A few counts support this clone. The J gene is TRBJ1-2, the V gene TRBV9, with D possibly matching TRBD1 (6 bases). CDR1 is SGDLS and CDR2 is YYNGEE in the germline V gene. V lost 0 bases and J lost 7, with 10 bases in between. This CDR3 comprises 13 residues. This CDR3 reads CASSVAQGSGYTF. As DNA, the CDR3 is TGTGCCAGCAGCGTAGCACAGGGCAGTGGCTACACCTTC.

The chain combines TRBV30 with TRBJ2-3, with unresolved D. The ends were cut back, 0 bases at V and 0 bases at J, with 16 bases in the middle. The length of the CDR3 is 17 residues. CDR1 GTSNPN and CDR2 SVGIG come from the germline V gene (reference sequence). CDR3 region: CAWSVHRVHPSTDTQYF. CDR3 in DNA: TGTGCCTGGAGTGTACACCGGGTACACCCTAGCACAGATACGCAGTATTTT.

Only a few counts were recorded for this clone. The genes are TRBV7-2 and TRBJ2-1; 11 bases fit TRBD2. Germline V CDR1 and CDR2: SGHTA, FQGNSA. The J segment lost 4 bases and the V segment lost 4 bases, leaving 6 bases of the junction unmatched. The CDR3 has 16 amino acids. The CDR3 DNA sequence: TGTGCCAGCAGCTCCAATAGCGGGAGGGGGTACAATGAGCAGTTCTTC. Its translation: CASSSNSGRGYNEQFF.

This sequence joins TRBV7-2 and TRBJ2-1; TRBD2 matches 13 bases. The CDR3 extends over 15 amino acids. J was trimmed by 5 bases and V by 7 bases; bases with no gene match: 5. Per the germline V gene, CDR1 is SGHTA and CDR2 is FQGNSA. CDR3 sequence reads: CASTGTSGVHNEQFF. The DNA of the CDR3 is TGTGCCAGCACCGGGACTAGCGGGGTACACAATGAGCAGTTCTTC.

This clone appeared a few times. The J gene is TRBJ2-1, the V gene TRBV7-3, with no clear D. CDR3 length: 13 amino acids. CDR1 is SGHTA and CDR2 is FQGTGA in the germline V gene. Trimming removed 5 bases at V and 7 bases at J, with 12 bases between. The CDR3 DNA reads as TGTGCCAGCAGCCCCCAGTACACGAATGAGCAGTTCTTC. The encoded protein is CASSPQYTNEQFF.

V is TRBV5-1 and J is TRBJ2-5; 11 bases agree with TRBD2. The J call may not be correct, given that the DNA end is closer to TRBJ2-7. This CDR3 region has 15 residues. CDR1 and CDR2 (germline): SGHRS, YFSETQ. Here the CDR3 DNA reads TGCGCCAGCAGCTTGACTAGCGGGAGATCCTACGAGCAGTACTTC. Protein sequence: CASSLTSGRSYEQYF.

This clone was picked up a small number of times. The chain carries TRBV5-1 and TRBJ2-5; tentative D call: TRBD1 (6 bases). The CDR3 totals 17 residues. V was pared by 1 base and J by 3 bases, with 19 bases between. The germline V gene has CDR1 SGHRS and CDR2 YFSETQ. The CDR3, as DNA: TGCGCCAGCAGCTTGATTAGCAGGGGCATAATGGAAGAGACCCAGTACTTC. Translating gives CASSLISRGIMEETQYF. Looking up the rest from reference TRBV5-1 and TRBJ2-5 gives the full variable domain: KAGVTQTPRYLIKTRGQQVTLSCSPISGHRSVSWYQQTPGQGLQFLFEYFSETQRNKGNFPGRFSGRQFSNSRSEMNVSTLELGDSALYLCASSLISRGIMEETQYFGPGTRLLVL.

The chain recombines TRBV19 with TRBJ2-1; 9 nucleotides agree with TRBD1. The CDR3 is 17 amino acids. CDR1 and CDR2 (germline): LNHDA, SQIVND (reference sequence). The ends lost 5 bases at V and 1 base at J; junction bases unmatched: 9. This chain's CDR3 is CASSAFGTGLSYNEQFF. CDR3 nucleotide sequence: TGTGCCAGTAGTGCCTTTGGGACAGGGCTGTCCTACAATGAGCAGTTCTTC.

This sequence joins TRBV9 and TRBJ2-1; 10 nucleotides match TRBD2. The CDR3 totals 15 residues. Germline assignment: CDR1 SGDLS and CDR2 YYNGEE. With 4 bases clipped from V and 6 bases from J, the junction kept 7 bases outside the gene matches. CDR3 nucleotides: TGTGCCAGCAGCCAAGCGGGAGGGGAACCCAATGAGCAGTTCTTC. Protein product: CASSQAGGEPNEQFF.

J is TRBJ2-7 and V is TRBV18; TRBD2 agrees at 10 bases. V dropped 3 bases and J dropped 1; count of bases not matched to a gene: 3. This CDR3 region has 15 residues. The germline V gene encodes CDR1 KGHSH and CDR2 LQKENI. The CDR3 is CASSPGTSASYEQYF. The CDR3 DNA sequence: TGTGCCAGCTCACCCGGGACTAGCGCGTCCTACGAGCAGTACTTC.

This chain uses TRBV4-3 with TRBJ2-7; a weak D match, TRBD2 (6 bases). Germline V lookup: CDR1 LGHNA, CDR2 YSLEER. The CDR3 spans 17 residues. The V end was cut by 4 bases, the J end by 2 bases, with 21 bases between. The CDR3 coding sequence is TGCGCCAGCAGCCGAGAAATGGGTAGCGGAACGGCCTACGAGCAGTACTTC. This encodes CASSREMGSGTAYEQYF.

This clone was observed a few times. The genes are TRBV5-4 and TRBJ1-3; a weak D match, TRBD1 (5 bases). The V and J ends lost 4 bases and 0 bases respectively, with 11 bases between them. The CDR3 contains 15 residues. The germline gives CDR1 SGHNT, CDR2 YYREEE (reference sequence). The CDR3 nucleotides are TGTGCCAGCAGCCCAGGGTGGAGCTCTGGAAACACCATATATTTT. As protein: CASSPGWSSGNTIYF.

The rearrangement uses TRBV7-2 and TRBJ1-2; 10 bases map to TRBD1. Trimming cost V 1 base and J 7 bases; bases outside gene matches: 3. The CDR3 runs 14 residues. Germline lookup yields CDR1 SGHTA and CDR2 FQGNSA. The CDR3 DNA follows: TGTGCCAGCAGCTTAGTAAGGGACAGGGGTGGCTACACCTTC. Its translation is CASSLVRDRGGYTF.

The chain carries TRBV18 and TRBJ1-4; perhaps TRBD1 as D (6 bases). CDR3 size: 15 residues. Germline V gene sequence: CDR1 KGHSH, CDR2 LQKENI. The V gene lost 3 bases and the J gene lost 8 bases, with 16 bases spanning the gap. CDR3 coding DNA: TGTGCCAGCTCACCCCTTCCAGGGGTAGGGGAAAAACTGTTTTTT. This gives the protein CASSPLPGVGEKLFF.

The chain combines TRBV7-8 with TRBJ1-2, with D possibly being TRBD1 (6 bases). V shed 2 bases and J shed 1 base, with 8 bases lying between them. The germline gives CDR1 SGHVS, CDR2 FQNEAQ. This CDR3 has 14 amino acids. CDR3 residues: CASSLSDSNYGYTF. The CDR3 coding sequence is TGTGCCAGCAGCTTATCGGACAGTAACTATGGCTACACCTTC.

V usage is TRBV6-1 and J usage is TRBJ2-1, with 12 bases that match TRBD2. J lost 9 bases, V lost 2 bases, and 8 bases had no gene match. There are 16 residues in the CDR3. Germline CDR1 is MNHNS and CDR2 is SASEGT. The CDR3 is CASSELAGGPGIEQFF. CDR3 DNA: TGTGCCAGCAGTGAACTAGCGGGAGGGCCTGGTATTGAGCAGTTCTTC.

The rearrangement links TRBV7-3 to TRBJ2-3; the match to TRBD2 covers 12 bases. With V trimmed by 4 bases and J by 4 bases, 3 bases remained unmatched. In germline, CDR1 is SGHTA, CDR2 FQGTGA. The CDR3 spans 15 residues. The CDR3 sequence is CASSSRLAGADTQYF. In DNA form, the CDR3 reads TGTGCCAGCAGCTCTCGACTAGCGGGAGCAGATACGCAGTATTTT. The full variable domain, with the rest looked up from reference TRBV7-3 and TRBJ2-3, is GAGVSQTPSNKVTEKGKYVELRCDPISGHTALYWYRQSLGQGPEFLIYFQGTGAADDSGLPNDRFFAVRPEGSVSTLKIQRTERGDSAVYLCASSSRLAGADTQYFGPGTRLTVL.

The chain carries TRBV18 and TRBJ2-7; 7 bases match TRBD2. The CDR3 extends over 14 amino acids. J lost 7 bases, V lost 1 base, and 7 bases had no gene match. Germline V gene sequence: CDR1 KGHSH, CDR2 LQKENI. CDR3 amino acids: CASSPRGGVGEQYF. CDR3 DNA sequence: TGTGCCAGCTCACCACGGGGGGGAGTTGGAGAGCAGTACTTC.

Concerning this clone: The same CDR3 arises from other DNA sequences in this sample as well. This chain connects TRBV2 to TRBJ2-7; TRBD1 aligns across 7 bases. The germline V gene has CDR1 SNHLY and CDR2 FYNNEI. With V trimmed by 6 bases and J by 1 base, 3 bases remained unmatched. This CDR3 is 13 amino acids long. The CDR3 sequence is CASSRQGSYEQYF. The CDR3 bases are TGTGCCAGCAGCAGACAGGGATCCTACGAGCAGTACTTC.

This clone has more than one count but fewer than ten. The chain couples TRBV9 to TRBJ2-7; TRBD2 is a possible D gene (6 bases). The germline V gene encodes CDR1 SGDLS and CDR2 YYNGEE. The V gene lost 0 bases and the J gene lost 3 bases, with 13 bases spanning the gap. CDR3 size: 15 residues. CDR3 sequence: CASSVDGSLVYEQYF. The CDR3 nucleotides read TGTGCCAGCAGCGTAGACGGGAGTTTAGTCTACGAGCAGTACTTC.

The chain has TRBV5-1 and TRBJ2-2; TRBD1 matches at 7 bases. The CDR3 is made up of 16 amino acids. Germline CDR1 reads SGHRS; CDR2 reads YFSETQ. V gave up 3 bases and J gave up 0 bases; unmatched junction bases: 5. The CDR3 is CASSWTGTANTGELFF. Here the CDR3 DNA reads TGCGCCAGCAGCTGGACCGGGACAGCGAACACCGGGGAGCTGTTTTTT.

This clone came up a few times. This chain uses TRBV18 with TRBJ1-2; 9 nucleotides agree with TRBD1. The J segment lost 5 bases and the V segment lost 4 bases, leaving 8 bases of the junction unmatched. The CDR3 length is 15 residues. Germline CDR1 KGHSH, CDR2 LQKENI. CDR3 residues: CASSRDRDIIYGYTF. For the CDR3, the DNA is TGTGCCAGCTCACGGGACAGGGATATCATTTATGGCTACACCTTC. The full variable domain, rest sourced from reference TRBV18 and TRBJ1-2, is NAGVMQNPRHLVRRRGQEARLRCSPMKGHSHVYWYRQLPEEGLKFMVYLQKENIIDESGMPKERFSAEFPKEGPSILRIQQVVRGDSAAYFCASSRDRDIIYGYTFGSGTRLTVV.